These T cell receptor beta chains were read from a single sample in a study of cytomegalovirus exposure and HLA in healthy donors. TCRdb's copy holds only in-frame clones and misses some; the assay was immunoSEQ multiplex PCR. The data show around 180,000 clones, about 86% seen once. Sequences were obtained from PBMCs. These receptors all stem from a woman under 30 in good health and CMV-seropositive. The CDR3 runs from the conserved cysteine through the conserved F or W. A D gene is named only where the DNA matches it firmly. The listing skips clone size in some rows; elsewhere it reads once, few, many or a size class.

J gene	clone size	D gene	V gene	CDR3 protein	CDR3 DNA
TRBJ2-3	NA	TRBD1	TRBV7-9	CASSLSRGRGATDTQYF	TGTGCCAGCAGCCTCAGCAGGGGGCGAGGGGCCACAGATACGCAGTATTTT
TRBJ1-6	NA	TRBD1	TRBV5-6	CASSSVRIGQAYSPLHF	TGTGCCAGCAGTTCGGTAAGAATCGGACAGGCCTATTCACCCCTCCACTTT
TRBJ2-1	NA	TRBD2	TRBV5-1	CASSKGRDGGGAYNEQFF	TGCGCCAGCAGCAAAGGGCGGGATGGCGGGGGGGCTTACAATGAGCAGTTCTTC
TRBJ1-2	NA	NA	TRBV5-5	CASSLDRNYGYTF	TGTGCCAGCAGCTTGGACAGAAACTATGGCTACACCTTC
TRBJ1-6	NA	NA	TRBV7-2	CASSLGGDSPLHF	TGTGCCAGCAGCTTAGGCGGCGATTCACCCCTCCACTTT
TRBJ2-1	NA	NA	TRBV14	CASSQGGPVGGGQFF	TGTGCCAGCAGCCAAGGGGGGCCTGTTGGGGGCGGGCAGTTCTTC
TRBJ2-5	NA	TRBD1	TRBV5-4	CASSDRVSETQYF	TGTGCCAGCAGCGACAGGGTATCAGAGACCCAGTACTTC
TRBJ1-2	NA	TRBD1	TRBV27	CASSLSRGRGNGYTF	TGTGCCAGCAGTTTATCCCGTGGCAGGGGGAACGGCTACACCTTC
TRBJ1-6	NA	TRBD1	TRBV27	CASSLGTDNSPLHF	TGTGCCAGCAGTTTAGGGACAGATAATTCACCCCTCCACTTT
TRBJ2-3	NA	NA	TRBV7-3	CASSSGLPLGDTQYF	TGTGCCAGCAGCTCGGGACTCCCCCTCGGAGATACGCAGTATTTT
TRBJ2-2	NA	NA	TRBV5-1	CASRLAGTGELFF	TGCGCCAGCAGACTAGCTGGAACCGGGGAGCTGTTTTTT
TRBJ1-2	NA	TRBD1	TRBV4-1	CASSQDFNRGYGYTF	TGCGCCAGCAGCCAAGATTTTAACAGGGGGTATGGCTACACCTTC
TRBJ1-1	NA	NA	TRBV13	CASSLQKNTEAFF	TGTGCCAGCAGCTTACAGAAGAACACTGAAGCTTTCTTT
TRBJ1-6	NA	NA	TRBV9	CASSVAGGHSPLHF	TGTGCCAGCAGCGTAGCGGGGGGACATTCACCCCTCCACTTT
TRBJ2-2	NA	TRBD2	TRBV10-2	CASRLSGGAAGELFF	TGCGCCAGCAGGCTAAGCGGGGGGGCGGCCGGGGAGCTGTTTTTT
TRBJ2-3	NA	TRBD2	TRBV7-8	CASSFVGGGAGDTQYF	TGTGCCAGCAGCTTTGTAGGCGGGGGGGCCGGGGATACGCAGTATTTT
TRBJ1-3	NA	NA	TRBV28	CAGGESSGNTIYF	TGTGCCGGGGGGGAGAGCTCTGGAAACACCATATATTTT
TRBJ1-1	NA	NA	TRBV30	CAWCSDAFGDTEAFF	TGTGCCTGGTGTTCAGACGCCTTCGGGGACACTGAAGCTTTCTTT
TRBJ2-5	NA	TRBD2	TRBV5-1	CASSLLLAGEKPRLGETQYF	TGCGCCAGCAGCTTGTTACTAGCGGGGGAGAAGCCCCGGTTAGGAGAGACCCAGTACTTC
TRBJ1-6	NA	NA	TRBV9	CASSVIFGRGFNSPLHF	TGTGCCAGCAGCGTTATATTCGGGAGGGGGTTTAATTCACCCCTCCACTTT
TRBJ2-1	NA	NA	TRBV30	CAWSVRIRDEQFF	TGTGCCTGGAGTGTAAGGATTCGGGATGAGCAGTTCTTC
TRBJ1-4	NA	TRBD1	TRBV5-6	CASSPTGVNEKLFF	TGTGCCAGCAGCCCGACAGGGGTTAATGAAAAACTGTTTTTT
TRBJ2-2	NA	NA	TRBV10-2	CASSANSNTGELFF	TGCGCCAGCAGTGCGAACAGCAACACCGGGGAGCTGTTTTTT
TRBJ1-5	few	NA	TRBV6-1	CASIYTGNQPQHF	TGTGCCAGCATCTATACGGGGAATCAGCCCCAGCATTTT
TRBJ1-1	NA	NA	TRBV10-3	CAISADYTEAFF	TGTGCCATCAGCGCCGACTACACTGAAGCTTTCTTT
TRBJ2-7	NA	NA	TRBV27	CASSSSGLSYEQYF	TGTGCCAGCAGTTCCTCCGGACTATCCTACGAGCAGTACTTC
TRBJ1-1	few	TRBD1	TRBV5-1	CASSPRQGTETEAFF	TGCGCCAGCAGCCCCCGACAGGGGACAGAGACTGAAGCTTTCTTT
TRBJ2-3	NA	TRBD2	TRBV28	CASSFEGRGDTQYF	TGTGCCAGCAGTTTCGAGGGGAGGGGAGATACGCAGTATTTT
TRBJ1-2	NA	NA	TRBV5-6	CASSLRGGGYTF	TGTGCCAGCAGCTTGCGGGGAGGAGGCTACACCTTC
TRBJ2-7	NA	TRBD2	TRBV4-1	CASSQALAGPYEQYF	TGCGCCAGCAGCCAAGCTCTAGCGGGCCCCTACGAGCAGTACTTC
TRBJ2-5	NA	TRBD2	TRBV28	CATGGVQETQYF	TGTGCCACGGGGGGGGTGCAAGAGACCCAGTACTTC
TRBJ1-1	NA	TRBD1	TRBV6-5	CATAPGQGTNTEAFF	TGTGCCACCGCTCCCGGACAGGGAACGAACACTGAAGCTTTCTTT
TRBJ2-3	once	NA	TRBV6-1	CASSAETRLPDTQYF	TGTGCCAGCAGTGCGGAGACTAGATTGCCAGATACGCAGTATTTT
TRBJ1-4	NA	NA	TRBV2	CASSDYGGMGINEKLFF	TGTGCCAGCAGTGATTATGGGGGGATGGGTATCAACGAAAAACTGTTTTTT
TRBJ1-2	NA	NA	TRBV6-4	CASATPWTDPANGYTF	TGTGCCAGCGCCACTCCCTGGACAGACCCCGCCAATGGCTACACCTTC
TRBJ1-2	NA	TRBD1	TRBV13	CASSLSGTDYGYTF	TGTGCCAGCAGCTTATCCGGGACAGACTATGGCTACACCTTC
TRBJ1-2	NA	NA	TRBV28	CASTPGGLLYGYTF	TGTGCCAGCACCCCGGGAGGGCTTCTCTATGGCTACACCTTC
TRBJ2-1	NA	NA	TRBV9	CASSAANTGAGNEQFF	TGTGCCAGCAGCGCCGCCAATACAGGGGCGGGGAATGAGCAGTTCTTC
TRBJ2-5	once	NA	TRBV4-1	CASSQDQEQETQYF	TGCGCCAGCAGCCAAGATCAGGAACAAGAGACCCAGTACTTC
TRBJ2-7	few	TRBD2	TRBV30	CAWSGTSGSYEQYF	TGTGCCTGGAGCGGGACTAGCGGAAGCTACGAGCAGTACTTC
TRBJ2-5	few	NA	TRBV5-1	CASSPSERETQYF	TGCGCCAGCAGCCCCTCGGAGAGAGAGACCCAGTACTTC
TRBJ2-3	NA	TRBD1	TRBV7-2	CASSVGHRGGTDTQYF	TGTGCCAGCAGCGTAGGTCACAGGGGGGGCACAGATACGCAGTATTTT
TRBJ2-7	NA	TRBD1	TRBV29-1	CSVEDSGQGAYEQYF	TGCAGCGTTGAAGATTCGGGACAGGGGGCCTACGAGCAGTACTTC
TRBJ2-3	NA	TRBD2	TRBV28	CASSYWRGYTDTQYF	TGTGCCAGCAGTTACTGGCGGGGGTACACAGATACGCAGTATTTT